The 28 T cell receptor beta chains given below trace back to one sample, sequenced in a study of blood T cell repertoires in COVID-19. The table came from immunoSEQ multiplex PCR; TCRdb's copy has only in-frame clones and leaves some out. The sample records 30,000 to 40,000 clones, around four fifths being singletons. Material for sequencing was peripheral blood. These TCRs come from a man in his fifties or sixties with active COVID-19.

The CDR3 bases are TGTGCCAGCAGCTTAGGGCTGGAGGGTGAGCAGTTCTTC. The encoded protein is CASSLGLEGEQFF. The chain uses TRBV11-2 and TRBJ2-1; TRBD2 might be the D (6 bases). Between the trimmed V and J ends, which lost 1 base and 9 bases, there was a span of 10 bases. There are 13 residues in the CDR3. Germline-derived CDR1 and CDR2 are SGHAT and FQNNGV.

This rearrangement joins TRBV5-1 to TRBJ2-5; 11 nucleotides match TRBD2. This CDR3 spans 16 amino acids. Germline V CDR1 and CDR2: SGHRS, YFSETQ. V gave up 4 bases and J gave up 5 bases; unmatched junction bases: 10. CDR3 coding DNA: TGCGCCAGCAGCCCGGATCTAGCGGGGGGCGGGGAGACCCAGTACTTC. It codes for CASSPDLAGGGETQYF.

In DNA, the CDR3 is TGCGCCAGCAGTGATTCAGGGGGGGATACGCAGTATTTT. It translates to CASSDSGGDTQYF. The J gene is TRBJ2-3, the V gene TRBV10-1; weak D call: TRBD1 (7 bases). Trimming removed 3 bases from V and 6 bases from J, with 10 bases in between. From germline, CDR1 is WNHNN and CDR2 SYGVQD (reference sequence). There are 13 residues in the CDR3.

The rearrangement uses TRBV19 and TRBJ2-7; D is ambiguous. The CDR3 spans 13 residues. CDR1 and CDR2 from the germline V gene are LNHDA and SQIVND (reference sequence). Trimming cost V 10 bases and J 0 bases, with 13 bases left between them. CDR3 nucleotides: TGTGCCACCAGTCGTGGTAACTCCTACGAGCAGTACTTC. It encodes CATSRGNSYEQYF.

V and J are TRBV4-2 and TRBJ2-1, with unresolved D. CDR3 size: 15 residues. Trimming took 0 bases from V and 4 from J, leaving 10 bases between them. CDR1 is LGHNA, CDR2 YNFKEQ, per germline. CDR3 protein: CASSQDQWQYNEQFF. The CDR3 DNA reads as TGTGCCAGCAGCCAAGATCAATGGCAGTACAATGAGCAGTTCTTC.

V and J are TRBV2 and TRBJ2-3; 8 bases are shared with TRBD2. From germline, CDR1 is SNHLY and CDR2 FYNNEI. This CDR3 contains 15 residues. After removal of 11 bases from V and 6 bases from J, the junction contained 16 bases not matched to a gene. CDR3 region: CAGTGGLATGDTQYF. CDR3 DNA sequence: TGTGCCGGAACCGGAGGACTAGCAACGGGTGATACGCAGTATTTT.

The V and J genes are TRBV7-9 and TRBJ1-2; 7 nucleotides agree with TRBD1. Germline V lookup: CDR1 SEHNR, CDR2 FQNEAQ (reference sequence). V lost 5 bases and J lost 4; bases outside the gene matches: 4. CDR3 size: 13 residues. DNA of the CDR3: TGTGCCAGCAGCGTAGGGGGCATCTATGGCTACACCTTC. Translation: CASSVGGIYGYTF.

This chain links TRBV4-3 with TRBJ2-5; perhaps TRBD2 as D (5 bases). This CDR3 is 15 amino acids long. The germline V and J ends were trimmed by 0 bases and 6 bases, with 14 bases remaining between them. The germline gives CDR1 LGHNA, CDR2 YSLEER. CDR3 loop: CASSQEGSSRQTQYF. The CDR3 DNA follows: TGCGCCAGCAGCCAAGAGGGATCTAGCAGGCAGACCCAGTACTTC.

The chain carries TRBV28 and TRBJ1-5; possible D gene TRBD1, 6 bases. Between the trimmed V and J ends, which lost 2 bases and 0 bases, there was a span of 11 bases. Germline loops: CDR1 MDHEN, CDR2 SYDVKM. The CDR3 totals 16 residues. CDR3 sequence (DNA): TGTGCCAGCAGTTTAGGTCTCAGGGGTAGCAATCAGCCCCAGCATTTT. It is translated as CASSLGLRGSNQPQHF.

The chain couples TRBV5-1 to TRBJ1-4; 9 nucleotides align to TRBD1. V gave up 4 bases and J gave up 6 bases; unmatched junction bases: 4. The germline V gene has CDR1 SGHRS and CDR2 YFSETQ. This CDR3 has 14 residues. CDR3 protein: CASSIQGADEKLFF. In nucleotides, the CDR3 is TGCGCCAGCAGCATACAGGGGGCGGATGAAAAACTGTTTTTT.

The J gene is TRBJ2-1, the V gene TRBV5-1, with a tentative D call TRBD2 (5 bases). Deletions cut 0 bases from V and 6 bases from J, with 19 bases between. Germline-derived CDR1 and CDR2 are SGHRS and YFSETQ. The CDR3 length is 17 residues. Here the CDR3 reads CASSLGLSTTPPNEQFF. CDR3 coding DNA: TGCGCCAGCAGCTTGGGACTATCGACAACCCCCCCCAATGAGCAGTTCTTC. The full variable domain, rest sourced from reference TRBV5-1 and TRBJ2-1, is KAGVTQTPRYLIKTRGQQVTLSCSPISGHRSVSWYQQTPGQGLQFLFEYFSETQRNKGNFPGRFSGRQFSNSRSEMNVSTLELGDSALYLCASSLGLSTTPPNEQFFGPGTRLTVL.

About this clone itself: A read error may account for a junction end that differs from germline. This rearrangement joins TRBV5-1 to TRBJ1-1; D perhaps matches TRBD1 (6 bases). CDR1 and CDR2 from the germline V gene are SGHRS and YFSETQ. The CDR3 is made up of 13 amino acids. The CDR3 sequence: CASSLRDNSEAFF. Written as DNA, the CDR3 is TGCGCCAGCAGCTTGCGGGACAACAGTGAAGCTTTCTTT.

The chain uses TRBV2 and TRBJ2-3; TRBD2 agrees at 8 bases. V dropped 5 bases and J dropped 1; count of bases not matched to a gene: 2. The CDR3 is made up of 14 amino acids. Per the germline V gene, CDR1 is SNHLY and CDR2 is FYNNEI. The CDR3 region is CASSRAGGTDTQYF. The CDR3, as DNA: TGTGCCAGCAGTCGAGCGGGGGGCACAGATACGCAGTATTTT.

J is TRBJ1-1 and V is TRBV5-1, with a tentative D call TRBD1 (5 bases). Trimming cost V 0 bases and J 7 bases, with 10 bases left between them. Germline V gene sequence: CDR1 SGHRS, CDR2 YFSETQ. This CDR3 has 13 amino acids. CDR3 coding DNA: TGCGCCAGCAGCTTGGAGTCAGGGTTTGAAGCTTTCTTT. Translating gives CASSLESGFEAFF.

The chain has TRBV7-6 and TRBJ2-5, with D possibly TRBD2 on 5 matching bases. The germline CDR1 and CDR2 sequences are SGHVS and FNYEAQ. The CDR3 is made up of 15 amino acids. The ends were cut back, 0 bases at V and 5 bases at J, with 13 bases in the middle. The CDR3 DNA sequence: TGTGCCAGCAGCTTAGCGGAATTACTAGTGGAGACCCAGTACTTC. This sequence encodes CASSLAELLVETQYF.

The chain joins TRBV7-6 to TRBJ2-5, with D possibly TRBD2 on 5 matching bases. The CDR3 contains 15 residues. V was trimmed by 5 bases and J by 4 bases, leaving 17 bases between them. Germline assignment: CDR1 SGHVS and CDR2 FNYEAQ. CDR3 bases: TGTGCCAGCAGCGCCGCGGGCCCGGCAGGAGAGACCCAGTACTTC. Translated, it gives CASSAAGPAGETQYF.

The chain uses TRBV23-1 and TRBJ1-1; a possible D gene is TRBD1 (6 bases). TRBV23-1 falls under the ORF class, with uncertain function. Between the trimmed V and J ends, which lost 4 bases and 9 bases, there was a span of 15 bases. This CDR3 contains 13 residues. CDR3 loop: CASSPNSQGQAFF. In DNA form, the CDR3 reads TGCGCCAGCAGTCCTAATTCACAGGGACAAGCTTTCTTT.

The rearrangement uses TRBV19 and TRBJ2-7; TRBD1 matches at 8 bases. The CDR3 consists of 15 residues. The germline CDR1 and CDR2 sequences are LNHDA and SQIVND (reference sequence). After removal of 1 base from V and 2 bases from J, the junction contained 4 bases not matched to a gene. Here the CDR3 DNA reads TGTGCCAGTAGTATAGGCCTGGACAGGGCCTACGAGCAGTACTTC. Its translation: CASSIGLDRAYEQYF.

This clone has only one observation. The rearrangement joins TRBV7-6 to TRBJ2-7; 7 bases line up with TRBD1. Germline trimming cut 1 base from V and 0 bases from J; bases unmatched to any gene: 18. Germline values: CDR1 SGHVS, CDR2 FNYEAQ. The CDR3 is 20 residues long. The CDR3 DNA reads as TGTGCCAGCAGCTTAGTCGCCCGGACAGGAAACGCCCCGAGCTCCTACGAGCAGTACTTC. Amino acid sequence: CASSLVARTGNAPSSYEQYF.

V is TRBV5-1 and J is TRBJ2-2; 9 positions match TRBD1. CDR1 and CDR2 (germline): SGHRS, YFSETQ. Trimming cost V 4 bases and J 4 bases; bases outside gene matches: 11. The CDR3 has 17 residues. CDR3 bases: TGCGCCAGCAGCGCCGCCGGACAGGGGTTGGGCACCGGGGAGCTGTTTTTT. It yields the protein CASSAAGQGLGTGELFF.

The rearrangement joins TRBV29-1 to TRBJ1-2; a possible D gene is TRBD1 (5 bases). Germline CDR1 reads SQVTM; CDR2 reads ANQGSEA. The ends were cut back, 7 bases at V and 6 bases at J, with 15 bases in the middle. The CDR3 is 12 residues long. CDR3 bases: TGCAGCGCTGGGGGAGGGAATGATGGCTACACCTTC. It is translated as CSAGGGNDGYTF.

This clone appeared once. V usage is TRBV27 and J usage is TRBJ2-2, with TRBD1 identical over 7 bases. In germline, CDR1 is MNHEY, CDR2 SMNVEV (reference sequence). The CDR3 has 14 residues. V was pared by 2 bases and J by 6 bases, with 3 bases of the junction left unmatched. CDR3 bases: TGTGCCAGCAGTTTACCTACAGGGGCCGGGGAGCTGTTTTTT. This encodes CASSLPTGAGELFF.

The gene calls are TRBV20-1 and TRBJ1-1, with 7 bases aligning to TRBD1. The V segment lost 6 bases and the J segment 8 bases; nucleotides outside the gene matches: 9. Per germline, CDR1 DFQATT and CDR2 SNEGSKA (reference sequence). The CDR3 runs 12 residues. The DNA of the CDR3 is TGCAGTGCAAGTCGTCGGGACAGAGAAGCTTTCTTT. Protein: CSASRRDREAFF.

In its sample, this clone was seen once. V and J are TRBV21-1 and TRBJ2-5; the table's TRBD2 call for D was not verified on the DNA. TRBV21-1 is a pseudogene. This CDR3 is 19 amino acids long. CDR3 region: CASSKSRERAGGYQETQYF. The CDR3 DNA reads as TGTGCCAGCAGCAAAAGCCGCGAACGGGCGGGGGGTTACCAAGAGACCCAGTACTTC.

The CDR3 DNA sequence: TGCGCCAGCAGCCCCGTCCTAGCGGGGGGTACCACCTGGCAGCAGTACTTC. Encoded protein: CASSPVLAGGTTWQQYF. This rearrangement joins TRBV4-3 to TRBJ2-7, with 11 bases lining up with TRBD2. CDR1 and CDR2 from the germline V gene are LGHNA and YSLEER. The CDR3 totals 17 residues. J lost 8 bases, V lost 4 bases, and 16 bases had no gene match.

Concerning this clone: One junction end disagrees with the germline gene, perhaps due to a read error. The chain employs TRBV5-4 and TRBJ2-5, with 11 bases aligning to TRBD2. This CDR3 spans 15 amino acids. Germline V CDR1 and CDR2: SGHNT, YYREEE (reference sequence). DNA for the CDR3: TGTGCCAGCAGTTTGGGACTAGCGGAACAAGAGACCCAGTACTTC. The encoded protein is CASSLGLAEQETQYF.

The chain uses TRBV5-6 and TRBJ2-1, with a weak D call TRBD2 (5 bases). Germline V gene sequence: CDR1 SGHDT, CDR2 YYEEEE. Trimming pared 0 bases from V and 2 bases from J, leaving 15 bases between. The CDR3 is 17 amino acids. This CDR3 is CASSLEIGVQAYNEQFF. The DNA for the CDR3 is TGTGCCAGCAGCTTGGAGATCGGGGTCCAGGCCTACAATGAGCAGTTCTTC.

J is TRBJ2-3 and V is TRBV27, with 8 bases lining up with TRBD2. V dropped 5 bases and J dropped 4; count of bases not matched to a gene: 8. The CDR3 is made up of 15 amino acids. In germline, CDR1 is MNHEY, CDR2 SMNVEV (reference sequence). CDR3 residues: CASSLAGRAADTQYF. In DNA, the CDR3 is TGTGCCAGCAGTCTAGCGGGTAGGGCCGCAGATACGCAGTATTTT.